Listed below are T cell receptor beta chains from one sample, sequenced in a study of shared clonotypes between healthy human individuals. The data were produced by immunoSEQ multiplex PCR, yet TCRdb's version contains in-frame clones alone and is incomplete. The repertoire holds under 1,100,000 clones, with around three quarters as singletons. The sequenced sample consisted of memory CD4+ T cells from PBMCs. These TCRs come from a man aged 18-30 years in good health. Some clones in this sample may be carry-over from other donors' samples. Each CDR3 is given with its conserved first and last residue. A D gene is named only where the DNA matches it firmly. Size tells how often a clone was seen (once, few, many) or the class of an expanded clone, and some rows leave it out.

CDR3aa: CSPRLGREYDTQYF
CDR3nt: TGCAGCCCGAGACTGGGCAGGGAATACGATACGCAGTATTTT
abundance: once
d_gene: NA
j_gene: TRBJ2-3
v_gene: TRBV29-1

CDR3aa: CASSPRSGTENNEQFF
CDR3nt: TGTGCCAGCTCGCCTAGATCCGGGACAGAAAACAATGAGCAGTTCTTC
abundance: NA
d_gene: TRBD1
j_gene: TRBJ2-1
v_gene: TRBV18

CDR3aa: CSFYWSTEAFF
CDR3nt: TGCAGCTTCTATTGGAGCACTGAAGCTTTCTTT
abundance: NA
d_gene: NA
j_gene: TRBJ1-1
v_gene: TRBV29-1

CDR3aa: CAISLLGGTDTQYF
CDR3nt: TGTGCCATCAGCCTTTTGGGCGGGACAGATACGCAGTATTTT
abundance: NA
d_gene: NA
j_gene: TRBJ2-3
v_gene: TRBV10-3

CDR3aa: CASSRLLVFTDTQYF
CDR3nt: TGTGCCAGCAGCCGACTACTAGTTTTCACAGATACGCAGTATTTT
abundance: NA
d_gene: NA
j_gene: TRBJ2-3
v_gene: TRBV28

CDR3aa: CASSVERSGSYNEQFF
CDR3nt: TGTGCCAGCAGCGTAGAAAGGAGCGGGAGCTACAATGAGCAGTTCTTC
abundance: NA
d_gene: TRBD2
j_gene: TRBJ2-1
v_gene: TRBV9

CDR3aa: CASSWGTGYEQYF
CDR3nt: TGCGCCAGCAGCTGGGGGACAGGCTACGAGCAGTACTTC
abundance: NA
d_gene: TRBD1
j_gene: TRBJ2-7
v_gene: TRBV5-1

CDR3aa: CATSYELRTGQYF
CDR3nt: TGTGCCACCAGCTACGAACTGCGTACTGGGCAGTACTTC
abundance: NA
d_gene: NA
j_gene: TRBJ2-7
v_gene: TRBV15

CDR3aa: CASTTNGQARQPQHF
CDR3nt: TGTGCCAGCACTACAAACGGACAGGCGCGGCAGCCCCAGCATTTT
abundance: NA
d_gene: TRBD1
j_gene: TRBJ1-5
v_gene: TRBV19

CDR3aa: CASSPGQMNGPEAFF
CDR3nt: TGTGCCAGCTCACCAGGACAAATGAACGGTCCTGAAGCTTTCTTT
abundance: NA
d_gene: NA
j_gene: TRBJ1-1
v_gene: TRBV18

CDR3aa: CASSAHRESATEAFF
CDR3nt: TGTGCCAGCAGTGCACACAGGGAAAGTGCGACTGAAGCTTTCTTT
abundance: NA
d_gene: NA
j_gene: TRBJ1-1
v_gene: TRBV28

CDR3aa: CASSAREDGTGELFF
CDR3nt: TGTGCCAGCAGCGCAAGGGAGGACGGCACCGGGGAGCTGTTTTTT
abundance: NA
d_gene: NA
j_gene: TRBJ2-2
v_gene: TRBV9

CDR3aa: CASSLVYENNEQFF
CDR3nt: TGCGCCAGCAGCTTGGTGTACGAAAACAATGAGCAGTTCTTC
abundance: NA
d_gene: NA
j_gene: TRBJ2-1
v_gene: TRBV5-1

CDR3aa: CSAGALNTEAFF
CDR3nt: TGCAGCGCGGGGGCTTTGAACACTGAAGCTTTCTTT
abundance: NA
d_gene: NA
j_gene: TRBJ1-1
v_gene: TRBV29-1

CDR3aa: CASSAAGYNEQFF
CDR3nt: TGCGCCAGCAGCGCCGCGGGCTACAATGAGCAGTTCTTC
abundance: many
d_gene: NA
j_gene: TRBJ2-1
v_gene: TRBV5-1

CDR3aa: CASRLHPPEETQYF
CDR3nt: TGTGCCAGCCGACTTCACCCCCCAGAGGAGACCCAGTACTTC
abundance: NA
d_gene: NA
j_gene: TRBJ2-5
v_gene: TRBV5-4

CDR3aa: CASWGWAGVSASEQYF
CDR3nt: TGTGCCAGCTGGGGGTGGGCGGGAGTATCCGCCTCCGAGCAGTACTTC
abundance: NA
d_gene: TRBD2
j_gene: TRBJ2-7
v_gene: TRBV5-6

CDR3aa: CASSLASSGYEQYF
CDR3nt: TGTGCCAGCAGCTTAGCGTCTAGCGGCTACGAGCAGTACTTC
abundance: NA
d_gene: TRBD2
j_gene: TRBJ2-7
v_gene: TRBV7-6

CDR3aa: CASSEYEDPRIWGYTF
CDR3nt: TGTGCCAGCAGTGAATATGAGGACCCCCGGATTTGGGGCTACACCTTC
abundance: NA
d_gene: NA
j_gene: TRBJ1-2
v_gene: TRBV25-1

CDR3aa: CASSQAETGSYEQYF
CDR3nt: TGCGCCAGCAGCCAAGCCGAAACGGGGTCCTACGAGCAGTACTTC
abundance: NA
d_gene: NA
j_gene: TRBJ2-7
v_gene: TRBV4-1

CDR3aa: CASSFGTGPSGANVLTF
CDR3nt: TGTGCCAGCAGCTTCGGAACAGGGCCCTCTGGGGCCAACGTCCTGACTTTC
abundance: NA
d_gene: NA
j_gene: TRBJ2-6
v_gene: TRBV5-4

CDR3aa: CASSSTGGGTNTEAFF
CDR3nt: TGTGCCAGCAGTTCCACCGGGGGGGGGACGAACACTGAAGCTTTCTTT
abundance: NA
d_gene: NA
j_gene: TRBJ1-1
v_gene: TRBV28

CDR3aa: CASSLVARYTDTQYF
CDR3nt: TGCGCCAGCAGCTTGGTGGCTCGCTACACAGATACGCAGTATTTT
abundance: NA
d_gene: NA
j_gene: TRBJ2-3
v_gene: TRBV5-1

CDR3aa: CASSLQGARTYEQYF
CDR3nt: TGTGCCAGCAGCTTACAGGGGGCCCGAACCTACGAGCAGTACTTC
abundance: NA
d_gene: TRBD1
j_gene: TRBJ2-7
v_gene: TRBV5-8

CDR3aa: CASRLDRDYEQYF
CDR3nt: TGTGCCAGCAGGTTGGACAGGGACTACGAGCAGTACTTC
abundance: few
d_gene: TRBD1
j_gene: TRBJ2-7
v_gene: TRBV2

CDR3aa: CASSIPTGAGNEKLFF
CDR3nt: TGTGCCAGCAGTATTCCGACAGGGGCAGGCAATGAAAAACTGTTTTTT
abundance: NA
d_gene: TRBD1
j_gene: TRBJ1-4
v_gene: TRBV28

CDR3aa: CASSLVLGGNEQYF
CDR3nt: TGCGCCAGCAGCTTGGTGTTAGGGGGCAACGAGCAGTACTTC
abundance: NA
d_gene: TRBD1
j_gene: TRBJ2-7
v_gene: TRBV5-1

CDR3aa: CASSPLRASGSSYEQYF
CDR3nt: TGTGCCAGCAGCCCACTGAGGGCCAGCGGGAGTTCCTACGAGCAGTACTTC
abundance: NA
d_gene: TRBD2
j_gene: TRBJ2-7
v_gene: TRBV4-2

CDR3aa: CASSPPGGGTLKAFF
CDR3nt: TGCGCCAGCAGCCCCCCAGGGGGGGGAACACTGAAAGCTTTCTTT
abundance: NA
d_gene: TRBD1
j_gene: TRBJ1-1
v_gene: TRBV4-3

CDR3aa: CASSSSLRPLHF
CDR3nt: TGTGCCAGCAGTTCGTCCCTACGACCCCTCCACTTT
abundance: few
d_gene: NA
j_gene: TRBJ1-6
v_gene: TRBV28

CDR3aa: CASSLLEGTPTEAFF
CDR3nt: TGCGCCAGCAGCTTGTTAGAGGGGACCCCGACTGAAGCTTTCTTT
abundance: once
d_gene: NA
j_gene: TRBJ1-1
v_gene: TRBV5-1

CDR3aa: CASRTGQGITEQFF
CDR3nt: TGTGCCAGCAGGACGGGACAGGGGATCACTGAGCAGTTCTTC
abundance: NA
d_gene: TRBD1
j_gene: TRBJ2-1
v_gene: TRBV6-6

CDR3aa: CASSLSGDTDTQYF
CDR3nt: TGTGCCAGTAGCCTTAGCGGGGACACAGATACGCAGTATTTT
abundance: NA
d_gene: TRBD2
j_gene: TRBJ2-3
v_gene: TRBV19

CDR3aa: CASSEMAGGWETQYF
CDR3nt: TGTGCCAGCAGTGAAATGGCGGGGGGATGGGAGACCCAGTACTTC
abundance: NA
d_gene: TRBD2
j_gene: TRBJ2-5
v_gene: TRBV6-1

CDR3aa: CAIKGTDYGYTF
CDR3nt: TGTGCCATCAAGGGGACGGACTATGGCTACACCTTC
abundance: NA
d_gene: NA
j_gene: TRBJ1-2
v_gene: TRBV10-3

CDR3aa: CASTSGRGGVYF
CDR3nt: TGTGCCAGTACGAGCGGGAGGGGCGGAGTGTACTTC
abundance: NA
d_gene: TRBD2
j_gene: TRBJ2-7
v_gene: TRBV19

CDR3aa: CASSFHGEQFF
CDR3nt: TGTGCCAGCAGCTTCCATGGTGAGCAGTTCTTC
abundance: NA
d_gene: NA
j_gene: TRBJ2-1
v_gene: TRBV11-2

CDR3aa: CASSSGVARTQYF
CDR3nt: TGTGCCAGCAGCTCGGGCGTTGCCAGGACCCAGTACTTC
abundance: NA
d_gene: NA
j_gene: TRBJ2-5
v_gene: TRBV5-6

CDR3aa: CASSPYGLPYGYTF
CDR3nt: TGTGCCAGCAGCCCCTACGGTCTCCCTTATGGCTACACCTTC
abundance: NA
d_gene: NA
j_gene: TRBJ1-2
v_gene: TRBV6-7

CDR3aa: CAISEEGRGANVLTF
CDR3nt: TGTGCCATCAGTGAGGAGGGCAGGGGGGCCAACGTCCTGACTTTC
abundance: NA
d_gene: NA
j_gene: TRBJ2-6
v_gene: TRBV10-3

CDR3aa: CASSQRRTGGADTQYF
CDR3nt: TGTGCCAGCAGCCAACGCCGAACAGGGGGAGCCGATACGCAGTATTTT
abundance: NA
d_gene: TRBD1
j_gene: TRBJ2-3
v_gene: TRBV7-8

CDR3aa: CASTSTGGVNIQYF
CDR3nt: TGTGCCAGCACCTCGACAGGGGGCGTCAACATTCAGTACTTC
abundance: NA
d_gene: TRBD1
j_gene: TRBJ2-4
v_gene: TRBV28

CDR3aa: CASSLDPTSAIYEQYF
CDR3nt: TGTGCCAGCAGCTTAGACCCGACTAGCGCTATCTACGAGCAGTACTTC
abundance: NA
d_gene: TRBD2
j_gene: TRBJ2-7
v_gene: TRBV7-2

CDR3aa: CASTRGRDISYEQYF
CDR3nt: TGCGCCAGCACTCGAGGTAGGGACATTTCCTACGAGCAGTACTTC
abundance: NA
d_gene: NA
j_gene: TRBJ2-7
v_gene: TRBV10-2

CDR3aa: CASSLAFGQETQYF
CDR3nt: TGTGCCAGCAGCTTAGCATTCGGTCAAGAGACCCAGTACTTC
abundance: NA
d_gene: NA
j_gene: TRBJ2-5
v_gene: TRBV7-2